This is a list of T cell receptor beta chains from one sample in a study of shared clonotypes between healthy human individuals. The repertoire was sequenced with immunoSEQ multiplex PCR; TCRdb's copy has only in-frame clones and lacks some. The sample holds approximately 95,000 clones, roughly two thirds seen once. The sample was memory CD8+ T cells sorted from blood. The receptors originated from a man aged 25-45 years in good health. Each CDR3 is given without its conserved first and last residue. Each record gives: J gene, V gene, CDR3 protein.

J gene: TRBJ1-5; V gene: TRBV19; CDR3 protein: ASGSGGQPQH
J gene: TRBJ2-3; V gene: TRBV29-1; CDR3 protein: SALLLAGAPTQY
J gene: TRBJ2-1; V gene: TRBV4-3; CDR3 protein: ASSQAAGYEQF
J gene: TRBJ1-1; V gene: TRBV18; CDR3 protein: ASSPRPLVGEGTEAF
J gene: TRBJ2-2; V gene: TRBV7-9; CDR3 protein: ASSRRGRENTGELF
J gene: TRBJ2-1; V gene: TRBV27; CDR3 protein: ASSRHLRTGGNEQF
J gene: TRBJ2-4; V gene: TRBV27; CDR3 protein: ASSLSWGQWGNIQY
J gene: TRBJ2-7; V gene: TRBV7-8; CDR3 protein: ASSLFSRYEQY
J gene: TRBJ2-5; V gene: TRBV27; CDR3 protein: ASSPGTSGEKETQY
J gene: TRBJ1-5; V gene: TRBV28; CDR3 protein: ASLDRVHNQPQH
J gene: TRBJ2-1; V gene: TRBV2; CDR3 protein: ASSRTTLGSPTEQF
J gene: TRBJ1-1; V gene: TRBV14; CDR3 protein: ASSRLSGTGGTEAF
J gene: TRBJ2-1; V gene: TRBV19; CDR3 protein: ASSFSNEQF
J gene: TRBJ2-1; V gene: TRBV7-2; CDR3 protein: ASSLDPAGAGNEQF
J gene: TRBJ2-3; V gene: TRBV7-9; CDR3 protein: ASSLGLDTQY
J gene: TRBJ2-1; V gene: TRBV7-6; CDR3 protein: ATGRLAEYNEQF
J gene: TRBJ1-5; V gene: TRBV7-2; CDR3 protein: ASSLVVLSNQPQH
J gene: TRBJ2-1; V gene: TRBV6-1; CDR3 protein: ASSEGSSGRAINEQF
J gene: TRBJ2-5; V gene: TRBV11-2; CDR3 protein: ASSFNRGSQETQY
J gene: TRBJ2-7; V gene: TRBV29-1; CDR3 protein: SVSFGRGYEQY
J gene: TRBJ1-2; V gene: TRBV29-1; CDR3 protein: SGTGSEYGYT
J gene: TRBJ1-5; V gene: TRBV27; CDR3 protein: ASGVEGNQPQH
J gene: TRBJ2-7; V gene: TRBV11-1; CDR3 protein: ASSLAGVDYEQY
J gene: TRBJ2-5; V gene: TRBV6-1; CDR3 protein: ASSEGQGGYQETQY
J gene: TRBJ2-1; V gene: TRBV25-1; CDR3 protein: ASSDSFERPGGNEQF
J gene: TRBJ2-6; V gene: TRBV7-8; CDR3 protein: ASSLVDGGTGANVLT
J gene: TRBJ2-5; V gene: TRBV6-1; CDR3 protein: ASRRAGIRETQY
J gene: TRBJ2-5; V gene: TRBV13; CDR3 protein: ASSPPLAGDRGETQY
J gene: TRBJ2-7; V gene: TRBV15; CDR3 protein: ATSRDKGLGLSYEQY
J gene: TRBJ2-1; V gene: TRBV10-2; CDR3 protein: ASSTGLAGGGSYNEQF
J gene: TRBJ1-1; V gene: TRBV28; CDR3 protein: ASSLGVNTEAF
J gene: TRBJ2-2; V gene: TRBV30; CDR3 protein: AWSVDTNTGELF
J gene: TRBJ2-7; V gene: TRBV6-1; CDR3 protein: ASGSFRVGSYEQY
J gene: TRBJ1-1; V gene: TRBV10-3; CDR3 protein: AINWDSNTEAF
J gene: TRBJ2-2; V gene: TRBV7-8; CDR3 protein: ASSFLGTSNTGELF
J gene: TRBJ2-7; V gene: TRBV10-2; CDR3 protein: ASSLLADSYEQY